What follows are 26 T cell receptor beta chains derived from one specimen sequenced in a study of T cells after yellow fever vaccination. Using its own MiXCR run on the 5' RACE reads, TCRdb lists one record per CDR3 protein. Of about 340,000 distinct CDR3 sequences listed, around 3.9% are singletons. Sequences were derived from PBMCs, sampled 5 days after the yellow fever booster vaccination. The receptor set was obtained from a man aged 18 to 30 who received the YFV17D yellow fever vaccine.

This clonotype was recorded at least ten times. This chain connects TRBV12-3 or TRBV12-4 to TRBJ1-2, with TRBD1 matching over 7 bases. There are 15 residues in the CDR3. V shed 6 bases and J 8 bases; nucleotides not matched to a gene: 15. CDR3 amino acids: CASRPGEGAKGGYTF. Written as DNA, the CDR3 is TGTGCCAGCAGGCCGGGGGAGGGGGCGAAGGGAGGCTACACCTTC.

This chain joins TRBV12-3 or TRBV12-4 and TRBJ1-5; D gene ambiguous. V was cut by 6 bases and J by 5 bases, with 17 bases left in between. The CDR3 consists of 15 residues. CDR3 bases: TGTGCCAGCAGCGGCCGGGAGGCGGTGGATCAGCCCCAGCATTTT. Protein product: CASSGREAVDQPQHF.

V gene TRBV3-1 combines with J gene TRBJ1-2; D perhaps matches TRBD1 (5 bases). This CDR3 spans 12 amino acids. V was pared by 6 bases and J by 4 bases, with 9 bases between. The germline V gene encodes CDR1 LGHDT and CDR2 YNNKEL (reference sequence). CDR3 DNA: TGTGCCAGCAGATCCGACAGCTATGGCTACACCTTC. It codes for CASRSDSYGYTF.

V and J are TRBV13 and TRBJ2-7; 9 nucleotides line up with TRBD1. The CDR3 runs 17 residues. The V gene's germline CDR1 is PRHDT and CDR2 FYEKMQ (reference sequence). Trimming cost V 0 bases and J 2 bases; bases outside gene matches: 8. The DNA of the CDR3 is TGTGCCAGCAGCTTAGGCCTGGGTGGGACAGGGCCCTACGAGCAGTACTTC. Protein sequence: CASSLGLGGTGPYEQYF. The variable domain in full, completed from reference TRBV13 and TRBJ2-7, reads AAGVIQSPRHLIKEKRETATLKCYPIPRHDTVYWYQQGPGQDPQFLISFYEKMQSDKGSIPDRFSAQQFSDYHSELNMSSLELGDSALYFCASSLGLGGTGPYEQYFGPGTRLTVT.

This clonotype has ten or more counts. The chain carries TRBV7-3 and TRBJ2-1; D call uncertain. The V gene's germline CDR1 is SGHTA and CDR2 FQGTGA. The CDR3 runs 14 residues. V was clipped by 1 base and J by 1 base, with 5 bases between them. CDR3 nucleotides: TGTGCCAGCAGCTTAAATCCGTCCTACAATGAGCAGTTCTTC. This gives the protein CASSLNPSYNEQFF.

This clonotype turned up a few times. The chain carries TRBV18 and TRBJ1-1; TRBD1 is a possible D gene (5 bases). Germline CDR1 is KGHSH and CDR2 is LQKENI. The V end lost 0 bases, the J end lost 6 bases, and 14 bases lay between the germline ends. The CDR3 is 15 amino acids. The CDR3 DNA is TGTGCCAGCTCACCACCGTGGGGGGGTCGGTCTGAAGCTTTCTTT. Amino acid sequence: CASSPPWGGRSEAFF.

This clonotype occurred a few times. The chain joins TRBV5-5 to TRBJ1-2; 8 bases align to TRBD1. This CDR3 spans 14 amino acids. Trimming removed 6 bases from V and 4 bases from J; junction bases left unmatched: 8. CDR1 is SGHKS and CDR2 is YYEKEE in the germline V gene (reference sequence). The CDR3 bases are TGTGCCAGCACTTCGCCAGGGGGCGCCTATGGCTACACCTTC. The encoded protein is CASTSPGGAYGYTF. The full variable domain, rest sourced from reference TRBV5-5 and TRBJ1-2, is DAGVTQSPTHLIKTRGQQVTLRCSPISGHKSVSWYQQVLGQGPQFIFQYYEKEERGRGNFPDRFSARQFPNYSSELNVNALLLGDSALYLCASTSPGGAYGYTFGSGTRLTVV.

This clonotype was detected many times. The gene calls are TRBV4-3 and TRBJ1-2, with 10 positions matching TRBD1. The CDR3 contains 16 residues. Unmatched junction bases numbered 10, after V lost 5 bases and J lost 4 bases. Germline assignment: CDR1 LGHNA and CDR2 YSLEER. CDR3 in amino acids: CASSAHGTGVSYGYTF. DNA for the CDR3: TGCGCCAGCAGCGCGCACGGGACAGGGGTGAGCTATGGCTACACCTTC.

This clonotype occurred many times. The chain recombines TRBV11-1 with TRBJ1-1; D unclear. Trimming removed 5 bases from V and 0 bases from J, with 10 bases in between. In germline, CDR1 is SGHAT, CDR2 FQDESV (reference sequence). This CDR3 has 14 residues. The CDR3 DNA reads as TGTGCCAGCAGCCCTTGGACTGTGAACACTGAAGCTTTCTTT. Amino acid sequence: CASSPWTVNTEAFF.

V gene TRBV25-1 combines with J gene TRBJ2-3; 7 bases line up with TRBD1. V trimming: 6 bases; J trimming: 5 bases; junction bases outside the gene matches: 8. The CDR3 consists of 14 residues. Germline V CDR1 and CDR2: MGHDK, SYGVNS. This CDR3 is CASSLTGWVDTQYF. For the CDR3, the DNA is TGTGCCAGCAGCCTGACAGGGTGGGTAGATACGCAGTATTTT.

In its sample, this clonotype was seen a few times. The chain recombines TRBV29-1 with TRBJ2-1; tentative D call: TRBD1 (6 bases). Deletions cut 4 bases from V and 8 bases from J, with 15 bases between. Germline V CDR1 and CDR2: SQVTM, ANQGSEA. The CDR3 contains 13 residues. The CDR3 DNA follows: TGCAGCGTTGGAGGTAGGGGGTTGGATGAGCAGTTCTTC. Translation gives CSVGGRGLDEQFF.

V usage is TRBV4-1 and J usage is TRBJ2-3; perhaps TRBD2 as D (5 bases). Between the trimmed V and J ends, which lost 3 bases and 5 bases, there was a span of 15 bases. The CDR3 consists of 15 residues. The germline CDR1 and CDR2 sequences are MGHRA and YSYEKL. CDR3 nucleotides: TGCGCCAGCAGCCACCCCGCTAGGAGGATAGATACGCAGTATTTT. It is translated as CASSHPARRIDTQYF.

This clonotype appeared many times. The gene calls are TRBV24-1 and TRBJ2-5; 7 bases line up with TRBD2. CDR3 length equals 14 residues. J was trimmed by 0 bases and V by 9 bases; bases with no gene match: 6. The germline CDR1 and CDR2 sequences are KGHDR and SFDVKD. The CDR3 sequence is CATRGRGDQETQYF. Written as DNA, the CDR3 is TGTGCCACCCGCGGACGGGGGGACCAAGAGACCCAGTACTTC.

This clonotype was counted ten times or more. The chain joins TRBV5-1 to TRBJ1-6; D ambiguous. Trimming removed 0 bases from V and 0 bases from J, with 19 bases in between. This CDR3 spans 20 amino acids. CDR1 and CDR2 from the germline V gene are SGHRS and YFSETQ. CDR3 nucleotide sequence: TGCGCCAGCAGCTTGGACGGGATTAAGCTTCCCAGCTCCTATAATTCACCCCTCCACTTT. Protein product: CASSLDGIKLPSSYNSPLHF.

The sample holds many counts of this clonotype. The chain employs TRBV7-2 and TRBJ2-7; TRBD1 agrees at 8 bases. This CDR3 is built from 13 residues. The V gene's germline CDR1 is SGHTA and CDR2 FQGNSA. After removal of 1 base from V and 6 bases from J, the junction contained 2 bases not matched to a gene. CDR3 sequence: CASSLGTGGEQYV. CDR3 nucleotides: TGTGCCAGCAGCTTAGGAACAGGGGGCGAGCAGTACGTC.

Many counts were recorded for this clonotype. This sequence joins TRBV3-1 and TRBJ1-5; maybe TRBD1 (5 bases). V was trimmed by 10 bases and J by 4 bases, leaving 11 bases between them. Germline lookup yields CDR1 LGHDT and CDR2 YNNKEL (reference sequence). CDR3 length: 12 amino acids. The DNA of the CDR3 is TGTGCCACCGGGACGGTAAATCAGCCCCAGCATTTT. This encodes CATGTVNQPQHF.

This clonotype was detected a few times. The CDR3 loop reads CSARAGVNYGYTF. The CDR3 bases are TGCAGTGCTAGAGCCGGGGTAAACTATGGCTACACCTTC. The chain has TRBV20-1 and TRBJ1-2; D call uncertain. Germline V gives CDR1 DFQATT, CDR2 SNEGSKA (reference sequence). CDR3 length: 13 amino acids. The V gene lost 1 base and the J gene lost 2 bases, with 8 bases spanning the gap.

This clonotype showed up many times. The V gene is TRBV5-6, the J gene TRBJ1-5, with 7 bases identical to TRBD1. This CDR3 region has 16 residues. V gave up 0 bases and J gave up 5 bases; unmatched junction bases: 8. Looked up from germline, CDR1 is SGHDT and CDR2 is YYEEEE. As DNA, the CDR3 is TGTGCCAGCAGCTTGGGACTGGCACAGGGGTATCAGCCCCAGCATTTT. Translation gives CASSLGLAQGYQPQHF.

There are a few counts of this clonotype. The gene calls are TRBV5-1 and TRBJ1-4; no firm D call. This CDR3 has 14 amino acids. The V gene lost 2 bases and the J gene lost 5 bases, with 10 bases spanning the gap. Germline CDR1 reads SGHRS; CDR2 reads YFSETQ. CDR3 in DNA: TGCGCCAGCAGCTTACAGCAGCCGAATGAAAAACTGTTTTTT. This encodes CASSLQQPNEKLFF.

This clonotype was seen only a few times. In DNA, the CDR3 is TGTGCCAGCAGCTTAAATTGGGACCGGGACAGTAATGGCTACACCTTC. This gives the protein CASSLNWDRDSNGYTF. This chain links TRBV7-3 with TRBJ1-2; 7 bases align to TRBD1. CDR1 is SGHTA, CDR2 FQGTGA, per germline. The trim removed 1 base at V and 6 bases at J, leaving 11 bases unmatched. This CDR3 is 16 amino acids long.

This clonotype was counted many times. The chain links TRBV15 to TRBJ2-7, with 7 bases lining up with TRBD1. Germline values: CDR1 LNHNV, CDR2 YYDKDF (reference sequence). The CDR3 extends over 16 amino acids. V gave up 3 bases and J gave up 5 bases; unmatched junction bases: 13. CDR3 DNA: TGTGCCACCAGCAGGTACCGTGACAGGGTGGTCGACGAGCAGTACGTC. It specifies CATSRYRDRVVDEQYV.

Only a few counts were recorded for this clonotype. Here the CDR3 reads CASSMGAKDTQYF. The DNA of the CDR3 is TGTGCCAGCAGTATGGGGGCGAAGGATACGCAGTATTTT. V and J are TRBV6-5 and TRBJ2-3, with D possibly TRBD1 on 6 matching bases. CDR3 length equals 13 residues. CDR1 and CDR2 (germline): MNHEY, SVGAGI. Trimming cost V 5 bases and J 6 bases, with 12 bases left between them.

Of note for this clonotype: With a much larger clone just one base away, this may be a read error. The chain links TRBV5-1 to TRBJ2-4, with D perhaps matching TRBD1 or TRBD2 (6 bases each). There are 18 residues in the CDR3. In germline, CDR1 is SGHRS, CDR2 YFSETQ. CDR3 region: CTSSILAFGGLAKNIQYF. CDR3 bases: TGCACCAGCAGCATATTAGCTTTCGGGGGCCTAGCCAAAAACATTCAGTACTTC.

The genes are TRBV24-1 and TRBJ2-1; 9 bases match TRBD1. V lost 5 bases, J lost 6 bases, and 16 bases stayed unmatched. The germline gives CDR1 KGHDR, CDR2 SFDVKD. The CDR3 runs 18 residues. The CDR3 loop is CATSARGQGAFGGNEQFF. Here the CDR3 DNA reads TGTGCCACCAGTGCAAGGGGACAGGGAGCGTTTGGAGGCAATGAGCAGTTCTTC.

The chain uses TRBV12-3 or TRBV12-4 and TRBJ1-6; D might be TRBD1 (6 bases). V lost 7 bases and J lost 9, with 16 bases in between. CDR3 length: 14 residues. The CDR3 sequence is CASTLTGMGSPLHF. CDR3 DNA: TGTGCCAGCACCCTCACAGGGATGGGTTCACCCCTCCACTTT.

This clonotype was picked up many times. This sequence joins TRBV3-1 and TRBJ2-1, with TRBD1 matching 8 bases. Germline-derived CDR1 and CDR2 are LGHDT and YNNKEL (reference sequence). This CDR3 is built from 15 residues. The ends lost 4 bases at V and 10 bases at J; junction bases unmatched: 12. The chain's CDR3 is CASSLPGGAPKEQFF. CDR3 nucleotides: TGTGCCAGCAGCCTCCCAGGGGGCGCCCCGAAAGAGCAGTTCTTC.